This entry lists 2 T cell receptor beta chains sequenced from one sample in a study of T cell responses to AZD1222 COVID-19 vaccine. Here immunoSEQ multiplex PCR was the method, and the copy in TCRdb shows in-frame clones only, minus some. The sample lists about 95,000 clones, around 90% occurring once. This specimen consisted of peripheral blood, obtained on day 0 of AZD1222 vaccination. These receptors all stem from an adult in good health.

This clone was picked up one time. The DNA of the CDR3 is TGTGCCAGCAGCCCCACCGACAGGGCCCACGAGCAGTACTTC. This translates into CASSPTDRAHEQYF. The chain has TRBV7-6 and TRBJ2-7; TRBD1 aligns across 7 bases. This CDR3 comprises 14 residues. V lost 5 bases to trimming and J lost 5 bases; unmatched junction nucleotides: 9. Per germline, CDR1 SGHVS and CDR2 FNYEAQ.

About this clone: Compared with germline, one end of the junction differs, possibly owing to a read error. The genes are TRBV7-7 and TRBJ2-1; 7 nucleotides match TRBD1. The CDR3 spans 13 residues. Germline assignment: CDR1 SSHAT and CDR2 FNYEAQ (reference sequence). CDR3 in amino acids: CASSLGQDNEQFF. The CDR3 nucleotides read TGTGCTAGCAGCCTAGGACAGGACAATGAGCAGTTCTTC.